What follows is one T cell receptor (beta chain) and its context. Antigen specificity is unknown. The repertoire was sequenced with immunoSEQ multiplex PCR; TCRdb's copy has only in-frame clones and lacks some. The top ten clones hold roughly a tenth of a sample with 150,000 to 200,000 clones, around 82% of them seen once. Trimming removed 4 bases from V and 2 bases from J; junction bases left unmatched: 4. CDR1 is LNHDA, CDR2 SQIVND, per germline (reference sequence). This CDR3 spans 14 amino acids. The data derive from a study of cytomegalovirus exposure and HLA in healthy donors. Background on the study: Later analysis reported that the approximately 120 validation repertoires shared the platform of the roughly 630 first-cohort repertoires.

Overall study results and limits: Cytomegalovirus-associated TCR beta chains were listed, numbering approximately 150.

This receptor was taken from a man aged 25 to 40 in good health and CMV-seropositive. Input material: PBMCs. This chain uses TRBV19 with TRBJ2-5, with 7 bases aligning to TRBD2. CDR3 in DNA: TGTGCCAGTAGTACGGGACTACGGCAAGAGACCCAGTACTTC. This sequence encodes CASSTGLRQETQYF.